The 10 T cell receptor beta chains below come from one sample, sequenced in a study of T and B cells in COVID-19 patients. TRB was amplified from about 250-500 ng of blood genomic DNA. Multiplex PCR with BIOMED2 TRB-A/B primer pools amplified TRB rearrangements. TCRdb reprocessed the multiplex PCR reads with MiXCR, giving one entry per CDR3 protein. The sample has approximately 17,000 distinct CDR3 sequences, 25% to 30% seen once. Sequencing input: blood. The receptors were sampled from a human donor who had recovered from COVID-19.

By share, this clonotype counts as medium-sized (0.01 to 0.1%). The genes are TRBV15 and TRBJ2-5; no firm D call. The CDR3 covers 14 residues. Germline V lookup: CDR1 LNHNV, CDR2 YYDKDF (reference sequence). Trimming pared 1 base from V and 1 base from J, leaving 7 bases between. The CDR3 region is CATSRVSSQETQYF. Written as DNA, the CDR3 is TGTGCCACCAGCAGAGTGAGCAGCCAAGAGACCCAGTACTTC.

This clonotype was counted at least ten times. This chain connects TRBV18 to TRBJ2-7; 8 bases fit TRBD1. CDR3 length: 15 residues. Looked up from germline, CDR1 is KGHSH and CDR2 is LQKENI. V lost 3 bases to trimming and J lost 0 bases; unmatched junction nucleotides: 4. The CDR3 spells CASSPGGTGSYEQYF. CDR3 DNA sequence: TGTGCCAGCTCACCGGGCGGGACAGGCTCCTACGAGCAGTACTTC.

This clonotype was observed a handful of times. The chain links TRBV6-6 to TRBJ2-5; 10 bases match TRBD1. Germline-derived CDR1 and CDR2 are MNHNY and SVGAGI (reference sequence). Trimming at V came to 6 bases and at J to 4 bases, leaving 5 bases not matched to a gene. This CDR3 is 14 amino acids long. CDR3 sequence: CASRATGGAETQYF. The CDR3 nucleotides read TGTGCCAGCAGGGCGACAGGGGGCGCAGAGACCCAGTACTTC.

This clonotype is judged medium-sized. V and J are TRBV19 and TRBJ1-2; 8 bases fit TRBD1. Unmatched junction bases numbered 5, after V lost 5 bases and J lost 6 bases. The germline gives CDR1 LNHDA, CDR2 SQIVND (reference sequence). This CDR3 is 13 amino acids long. CDR3 bases: TGTGCCAGTAGTCTCAACAGGGGGAATGGCTACACCTTC. Protein sequence: CASSLNRGNGYTF.

A few counts support this clonotype. The genes are TRBV5-1 and TRBJ2-2; 8 bases are shared with TRBD1. V trimming: 4 bases; J trimming: 0 bases; junction bases outside the gene matches: 5. The CDR3 is made up of 16 amino acids. The germline CDR1 and CDR2 sequences are SGHRS and YFSETQ. This CDR3 reads CASSRQGPPNTGELFF. The CDR3, as DNA: TGCGCCAGCAGCCGACAGGGGCCTCCGAACACCGGGGAGCTGTTTTTT.

The table lists this clonotype with a few counts. This chain joins TRBV6-4 and TRBJ2-1, with TRBD2 identical over 9 bases. The length of the CDR3 is 16 residues. Germline lookup yields CDR1 MRHNA and CDR2 SNTAGT. Trimming removed 4 bases from V and 4 bases from J; junction bases left unmatched: 8. The CDR3 reads CASSVAGGPPYNEQFF. For the CDR3, the DNA is TGTGCCAGCAGTGTGGCGGGGGGGCCTCCTTACAATGAGCAGTTCTTC.

This clonotype was recorded at least ten times. The V call is TRBV10-3, the J call TRBJ2-2; TRBD1 matches 10 bases. CDR3 length: 15 amino acids. Looked up from germline, CDR1 is ENHRY and CDR2 is SYGVKD. V was pared by 4 bases and J by 7 bases, with 6 bases of the junction left unmatched. CDR3 amino acids: CAISGGTGEVGELFF. The DNA for the CDR3 is TGTGCCATCAGTGGAGGGACAGGGGAGGTCGGGGAGCTGTTTTTT.

This clonotype occurred many times. The chain has TRBV18 and TRBJ2-1; TRBD2 aligns across 7 bases. The CDR3 has 15 amino acids. Germline V gives CDR1 KGHSH, CDR2 LQKENI. With 1 base clipped from V and 7 bases from J, the junction kept 7 bases outside the gene matches. This CDR3 is CASSPLLSGVNEQFF. CDR3 coding DNA: TGTGCCAGCTCACCACTACTAAGCGGGGTTAATGAGCAGTTCTTC.

The V and J genes are TRBV29-1 and TRBJ2-3; 8 bases line up with TRBD2. J gave up 4 bases and V 3 bases, and 6 bases lay outside the gene matches. Germline values: CDR1 SQVTM, CDR2 ANQGSEA. CDR3 length: 14 amino acids. The CDR3: CSVDGVAGPDTQYF. The CDR3 DNA sequence: TGCAGCGTTGATGGAGTAGCGGGGCCAGATACGCAGTATTTT.

This clonotype was counted only a few times. The chain links TRBV6-5 to TRBJ1-2, with D unclear. The CDR3 covers 11 residues. V lost 8 bases to trimming and J lost 6 bases, with 10 bases between them. Germline V gives CDR1 MNHEY, CDR2 SVGAGI. DNA for the CDR3: TGTGCCAGCCTGGGAGTGGATGGCTACACCTTC. It yields the protein CASLGVDGYTF.